This TCR beta chain was obtained from a study of CD8+CD57+ T cells in acquired aplastic anemia. Study-level background: Sorting CD4+ and CD8+ cells gave DNA averaging roughly 3.2 ug. The study, taken as a whole, reports: The CD8+ Simpson's diversity of patients and controls was not significantly different.

This clonotype came up many times. Its specificity is not known. CD8+CD57+ cell expansion had been shown by flow cytometry in patients chosen for sequencing. Every patient presented with severe acquired aplastic anemia. In germline, CDR1 is MGHRA, CDR2 YSYEKL. V was trimmed by 1 base and J by 8 bases, leaving 11 bases between them. The CDR3 is 13 amino acids. Genomic DNA constituted the template upon which TCR beta VDJ and CDR3 profiling was performed. MiXCR, run by TCRdb on the reads, gives a single entry per CDR3 protein. The table lists under 350,000 distinct CDR3 sequences, under 65% of them singletons.

The genes are TRBV4-1 and TRBJ1-2; no clear D gene. This sequence was found in a human donor with aplastic anemia. Sample: sorted CD4+, CD8+, or CD8+CD57+ T cells (not recorded which) from PBMCs. DNA of the CDR3: TGCGCCAGCAGCCAAGTAGGGCTTGGCGGCTACACCTTC. Translating it yields CASSQVGLGGYTF.